A single sample is the source of the 21 T cell receptor beta chains below, sequenced in a study of beta chain features in type 1 diabetes. Study-level findings and limits: Shorter TCRB CDR3s, moderately but significantly so, were found in Type 1 diabetes patients in all four CD4+ subsets.

Sequencing targeted expressed TCRB transcripts, as all isolated RNA had been reverse transcribed. Some clones are missing from TCRdb's copy, which holds only in-frame ones; the method was immunoSEQ multiplex PCR. The table records hundreds of thousands of clones, more than 13% of them present only once. The antigens of these receptors remain unknown. Sequencing was done on a sample of naive CD4+ T cells from blood. Source of these receptors: a young man with type 1 diabetes.

This chain links TRBV30 with TRBJ1-5; D ambiguous. Germline V CDR1 and CDR2: GTSNPN, SVGIG (reference sequence). Trimming took 0 bases from V and 5 from J, leaving 11 bases between them. The CDR3 is 14 amino acids. The CDR3 DNA reads TGTGCCTGGAGTGTTCCGGGTTGGGATCAGCCCCAGCATTTT. Protein product: CAWSVPGWDQPQHF.

Only a few counts were recorded for this clone. V is TRBV10-3 and J is TRBJ2-6; 8 bases are a match to TRBD1. CDR1 is ENHRY and CDR2 is SYGVKD in the germline V gene. With V trimmed by 4 bases and J by 3 bases, 8 bases remained unmatched. CDR3 length: 17 amino acids. Here the CDR3 reads CAISAHGQGNGANVLTF. The CDR3 nucleotides read TGTGCCATCAGTGCCCACGGACAGGGCAATGGGGCCAACGTCCTGACTTTC.

The chain combines TRBV30 with TRBJ1-1; D is perhaps TRBD1 (5 bases). The CDR3 covers 13 residues. Germline CDR1 reads GTSNPN; CDR2 reads SVGIG (reference sequence). Trimming cost V 3 bases and J 8 bases, with 16 bases left between them. In DNA form, the CDR3 reads TGTGCCTGGAGAGTTCTGGGACGGGGAGAAGCTTTCTTT. The encoded protein is CAWRVLGRGEAFF.

This chain uses TRBV29-1 with TRBJ2-7; maybe TRBD1 (6 bases). CDR3 size: 14 residues. Between the trimmed V and J ends, which lost 4 bases and 0 bases, there was a span of 13 bases. Germline CDR1 and CDR2: SQVTM and ANQGSEA. The CDR3 protein is CSVADRISSYEQYF. The CDR3 coding sequence is TGCAGCGTTGCTGACAGGATCTCCTCCTACGAGCAGTACTTC.

This clone has more than one count but fewer than ten. Other nucleotide sequences in the sample specify the same CDR3. The gene calls are TRBV30 and TRBJ2-3; no reliable D call. Germline CDR1 is GTSNPN and CDR2 is SVGIG (reference sequence). This CDR3 spans 11 amino acids. V lost 4 bases, J lost 2 bases, and 4 bases lay in between. The DNA of the CDR3 is TGTGCCTGGACCTCCACAGATACGCAGTATTTT. It yields the protein CAWTSTDTQYF. The full variable domain, with the rest looked up from reference TRBV30 and TRBJ2-3, is SQTIHQWPATLVQPVGSPLSLECTVEGTSNPNLYWYRQAAGRGLQLLFYSVGIGQISSEVPQNLSASRPQDRQFILSSKKLLLSDSGFYLCAWTSTDTQYFGPGTRLTVL.

CDR3 amino acids: CASSPISSGVGAGTDTQYF. In nucleotides, the CDR3 is TGTGCCAGCTCACCAATTAGTTCCGGCGTTGGGGCAGGCACAGATACGCAGTATTTT. The chain is built from TRBV18 and TRBJ2-3; TRBD1 is a possible D gene (5 bases). Germline loops: CDR1 KGHSH, CDR2 LQKENI. V lost 2 bases to trimming and J lost 1 base, with 22 bases between them. This CDR3 is 19 amino acids long.

This clone was counted between two and nine times. In nucleotides, the CDR3 is TGTGCCAGCAGCGTAGAGCCTAGCTCAGCAGATACGCAGTATTTT. Translating gives CASSVEPSSADTQYF. The gene calls are TRBV9 and TRBJ2-3; weak D call: TRBD2 (5 bases). CDR3 length: 15 residues. Per the germline V gene, CDR1 is SGDLS and CDR2 is YYNGEE. Trimming took off 0 bases at V and 4 bases at J, with 12 bases between the two ends.

This clone turned up a few times. This chain links TRBV5-1 with TRBJ1-3; D perhaps matches TRBD1 (6 bases). Germline assignment: CDR1 SGHRS and CDR2 YFSETQ. This CDR3 comprises 16 residues. Trimming took 2 bases from V and 1 from J, leaving 13 bases between them. The CDR3 DNA reads TGCGCCAGCAGCTTAACAGGGATTCCTTCTGGAAACACCATATATTTT. Amino acid sequence: CASSLTGIPSGNTIYF.

This clone was detected a few times. The chain joins TRBV28 to TRBJ1-6; no definite D call. Germline-derived CDR1 and CDR2 are MDHEN and SYDVKM. The CDR3 loop spans 12 amino acids. V lost 3 bases, J lost 9 bases, and 6 bases lay in between. The DNA for the CDR3 is TGTGCCAGCAGTTTGGCGAGTTCACCCCTCCACTTT. This sequence encodes CASSLASSPLHF.

V usage is TRBV5-4 and J usage is TRBJ2-7; D is ambiguous. The ends were cut back, 0 bases at V and 6 bases at J, with 10 bases in the middle. CDR3 length: 13 residues. Germline V CDR1 and CDR2: SGHNT, YYREEE (reference sequence). The CDR3 sequence is CASSLAAAAEQYF. CDR3 sequence (DNA): TGTGCCAGCAGCTTGGCCGCGGCAGCCGAGCAGTACTTC.

The gene calls are TRBV9 and TRBJ2-6; no reliable D call. V lost 1 base and J lost 1, with 9 bases in between. The CDR3 length is 16 residues. CDR1 and CDR2 (germline): SGDLS, YYNGEE. DNA of the CDR3: TGTGCCAGCAGCGTATTGTCGTCTTCTGGGGCCAACGTCCTGACTTTC. Its translation is CASSVLSSSGANVLTF.

The gene calls are TRBV7-2 and TRBJ1-4; D remains unclear. The germline V gene has CDR1 SGHTA and CDR2 FQGNSA. With 5 bases removed from V and 0 bases from J, the gap between germline ends came to 10 bases. The CDR3 consists of 15 residues. The CDR3 sequence: CASSAEDSTNEKLFF. The CDR3 DNA reads as TGTGCCAGCAGCGCCGAAGATTCAACTAATGAAAAACTGTTTTTT.

This clone appeared a few times. The rearrangement links TRBV2 to TRBJ1-4; D uncertain. Looked up from germline, CDR1 is SNHLY and CDR2 is FYNNEI. CDR3 length: 13 amino acids. V lost 8 bases to trimming and J lost 8 bases, with 15 bases between them. This chain's CDR3 is CASLPVEWEKLFF. The CDR3 nucleotides are TGTGCCAGCTTACCAGTCGAATGGGAAAAACTGTTTTTT.

The count of this clone is one. The chain employs TRBV4-2 and TRBJ1-2; no definite D call. The CDR3 runs 17 residues. Germline CDR1 LGHNA, CDR2 YNFKEQ. The V end lost 0 bases, the J end lost 0 bases, and 14 bases lay between the germline ends. This CDR3 reads CASSQDTSGEPNYGYTF. CDR3 nucleotide sequence: TGTGCCAGCAGCCAAGATACCTCAGGAGAGCCTAACTATGGCTACACCTTC.

In this sample, this clone turned up a few times. V usage is TRBV20-1 and J usage is TRBJ2-7; 7 bases agree with TRBD1. Germline-derived CDR1 and CDR2 are DFQATT and SNEGSKA (reference sequence). The CDR3 covers 9 residues. The CDR3 DNA reads as TGCGGGGACAGCTACGAGCAGTACTTC. Encoded protein: CGDSYEQYF.

The rearrangement joins TRBV2 to TRBJ2-1; 10 nucleotides align to TRBD2. Germline lookup yields CDR1 SNHLY and CDR2 FYNNEI. The CDR3 is made up of 16 amino acids. The J segment lost 15 bases and the V segment lost 3 bases, leaving 17 bases of the junction unmatched. CDR3 sequence: CASSDQPGLANAGLFF. CDR3 coding DNA: TGTGCCAGCAGTGACCAACCGGGACTAGCGAACGCAGGGCTGTTCTTC. The full variable domain, completed using reference TRBV2 and TRBJ2-1, is EPEVTQTPSHQVTQMGQEVILRCVPISNHLYFYWYRQILGQKVEFLVSFYNNEISEKSEIFDDQFSVERPDGSNFTLKIRSTKLEDSAMYFCASSDQPGLANAGLFFGPGTRLTVL.

This clone came up a few times. Distinct nucleotide sequences in the sample also encode this CDR3. The rearrangement links TRBV5-1 to TRBJ2-5; D uncertain. This CDR3 is 12 amino acids long. Germline V CDR1 and CDR2: SGHRS, YFSETQ. V gave up 0 bases and J gave up 3 bases, with 3 bases separating them. The CDR3 coding sequence is TGCGCCAGCAGCTTGGGAGAAGAGACCCAGTACTTC. This codes for CASSLGEETQYF.

This rearrangement joins TRBV5-4 to TRBJ2-7, with D uncertain. The CDR3 length is 13 residues. Trimming took 1 base from V and 3 from J, leaving 8 bases between them. Germline V lookup: CDR1 SGHNT, CDR2 YYREEE (reference sequence). The DNA of the CDR3 is TGTGCCAGCAGCTTGTCCCCTAACTACGAGCAGTACTTC. This codes for CASSLSPNYEQYF.

This clone was seen a few times. The chain has TRBV7-2 and TRBJ1-6, with D perhaps TRBD1 (5 bases). The CDR3 covers 13 residues. V was clipped by 5 bases and J by 13 bases, with 15 bases between them. Germline V gene data show CDR1 as SGHTA and CDR2 as FQGNSA. CDR3 region: CASSPQSRGPLHF. CDR3 coding DNA: TGTGCCAGCAGCCCACAGTCCCGGGGGCCCCTCCACTTT.

This clone has only a few counts. The rearrangement joins TRBV30 to TRBJ1-5; possible D gene TRBD1, 5 bases. The germline gives CDR1 GTSNPN, CDR2 SVGIG (reference sequence). V lost 0 bases and J lost 6, with 12 bases in between. The CDR3 loop spans 14 amino acids. The CDR3 bases are TGTGCCTGGAGTGTATTGCAGGGCCTTCAGCCCCAGCATTTT. Its protein product is CAWSVLQGLQPQHF.

This clone came up a few times. The chain is built from TRBV7-9 and TRBJ2-7; 8 bases are a match to TRBD2. The CDR3 spans 14 residues. The junction had 3 bases not matched to a gene; V was cut back by 3 bases and J by 2 bases. Germline V gene lookup returns CDR1 SEHNR and CDR2 FQNEAQ (reference sequence). The CDR3 bases are TGTGCCAGCAGCTTTACCGGGAGGGCCTACGAGCAGTACTTC. This gives the protein CASSFTGRAYEQYF.